This T cell receptor beta chain was sequenced during a study of T cell changes during pregnancy in multiple sclerosis. V lost 4 bases and J lost 6; bases outside the gene matches: 15. The CDR3 sequence is 16 residues long. The germline V gene has CDR1 SGHNT and CDR2 YYREEE (reference sequence). Profiled with immunoSEQ multiplex PCR; TCRdb holds only in-frame clones, not every one. The repertoire holds 65,000 to 80,000 clones, with around nine tenths as singletons. Sequences were derived from peripheral blood, sampled in the third trimester of pregnancy. This chain uses TRBV5-4 with TRBJ1-1, with TRBD1 matching 7 bases. The source of this sequence is a female donor with multiple sclerosis, enrolled in a pregnancy study. CDR3 bases: TGTGCCAGCAGCCGGCAAGGGGGCTCCCGGTTCGCTGAAGCTTTCTTT. Translating gives CASSRQGGSRFAEAFF.